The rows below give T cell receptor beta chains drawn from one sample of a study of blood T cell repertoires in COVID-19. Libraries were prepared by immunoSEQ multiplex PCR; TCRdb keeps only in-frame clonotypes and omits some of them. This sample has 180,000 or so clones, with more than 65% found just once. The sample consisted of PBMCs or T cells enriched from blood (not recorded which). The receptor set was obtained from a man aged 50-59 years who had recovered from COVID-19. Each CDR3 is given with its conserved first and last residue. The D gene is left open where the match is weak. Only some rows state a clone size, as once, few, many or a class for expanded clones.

DNA: TGTGCCAGTAGTATCGGCGGGGCGACGGGGGATACGCAGTATTTT
CDR3: CASSIGGATGDTQYF
D: NA
V: TRBV19
size: few
J: TRBJ2-3

DNA: TGTGCCAGCAGCTTAGATATCCAGAATGAAGCTTTCTTT
CDR3: CASSLDIQNEAFF
D: NA
V: TRBV11-1
size: once
J: TRBJ1-1

DNA: TGTGCCAGCAGCTTATCTTTGGGACAGACCGCCGGGGAGCTGTTTTTT
CDR3: CASSLSLGQTAGELFF
D: TRBD1
V: TRBV7-6
size: NA
J: TRBJ2-2

DNA: TGTGCCAGCAGTTTAGGTGCGGGCACAGATACGCAGTATTTT
CDR3: CASSLGAGTDTQYF
D: NA
V: TRBV27
size: NA
J: TRBJ2-3

DNA: TGCGCCAGCAGCCCTTTGACAGGGAGCCCTGAAAAACTGTTTTTT
CDR3: CASSPLTGSPEKLFF
D: TRBD1
V: TRBV5-1
size: NA
J: TRBJ1-4

DNA: TGTGCCAGCTCACCAAGAGGAACCGTGCCGGGTGAAAAACTGTTTTTT
CDR3: CASSPRGTVPGEKLFF
D: NA
V: TRBV18
size: few
J: TRBJ1-4

DNA: TGTGCCAGCAGCTTAGTTGGCGGCATCGGCAATCAGCCCCAGCATTTT
CDR3: CASSLVGGIGNQPQHF
D: NA
V: TRBV7-9
size: NA
J: TRBJ1-5

DNA: TGTGCCAGCTCACCATACACCGATGTCTACGAGCAGTACTTC
CDR3: CASSPYTDVYEQYF
D: NA
V: TRBV18
size: NA
J: TRBJ2-7

DNA: TGTGCCAGCAGCTTGGGCGGGGTGAATCAGCCCCAGCATTTT
CDR3: CASSLGGVNQPQHF
D: NA
V: TRBV7-2
size: few
J: TRBJ1-5

DNA: TGTGCCAGCAGTGGCGACAGGGGATGGGAGGGCTACACCTTC
CDR3: CASSGDRGWEGYTF
D: TRBD1
V: TRBV5-6
size: few
J: TRBJ1-2

DNA: TGTGCCAGCTCACCACGCGGGACGGAGGCTACGTATCAGCCCCAGCATTTT
CDR3: CASSPRGTEATYQPQHF
D: NA
V: TRBV18
size: few
J: TRBJ1-5

DNA: TGCGCCAGCAGCACGGGGGACCCTATGAATGAGCAGTTCTTC
CDR3: CASSTGDPMNEQFF
D: NA
V: TRBV5-1
size: NA
J: TRBJ2-1

DNA: TGTGCCAGCAGCTTAGCGCTCCTTACAGGGGAAGGGGACACTGAAGCTTTCTTT
CDR3: CASSLALLTGEGDTEAFF
D: TRBD1
V: TRBV7-9
size: NA
J: TRBJ1-1

DNA: TGTGCCAGCAGCTTAGCGGGGGGGCGATCACCCCTCCACTTT
CDR3: CASSLAGGRSPLHF
D: NA
V: TRBV11-2
size: NA
J: TRBJ1-6

DNA: TGTGCCAGGACAGGTCCCCCGCTCCCCATTGGAAACACCATATATTTT
CDR3: CARTGPPLPIGNTIYF
D: NA
V: TRBV27
size: NA
J: TRBJ1-3

DNA: TGCGCCAGCAGCCAGGGAGGGGGGGGCTCCTACAATGAGCAGTTCTTC
CDR3: CASSQGGGGSYNEQFF
D: NA
V: TRBV5-1
size: NA
J: TRBJ2-1

DNA: TGTGCCAGCAGGGGAACAGGGGGCCATAATTCACCCCTCCACTTT
CDR3: CASRGTGGHNSPLHF
D: TRBD1
V: TRBV6-5
size: NA
J: TRBJ1-6

DNA: TGTGCCAGCAGCTTATCAGGGATAGAGACCCAGTACTTC
CDR3: CASSLSGIETQYF
D: NA
V: TRBV7-9
size: NA
J: TRBJ2-5

DNA: TGTGCCAGCAGCTTCATATCTGGACTTAACCTTTTT
CDR3: CASSFISGLNLF
D: NA
V: TRBV7-2
size: NA
J: TRBJ2-3

DNA: TGTGCCAGTACCGAAAGGGGCGCTAGCGGGGCCACAGATACGCAGTATTTT
CDR3: CASTERGASGATDTQYF
D: TRBD2
V: TRBV19
size: NA
J: TRBJ2-3

DNA: TGTGCCAGCGGGGGGTTCACAGATACGCAGTATTTT
CDR3: CASGGFTDTQYF
D: NA
V: TRBV25-1
size: NA
J: TRBJ2-3

DNA: TGTGCCAGTAGTTTGACAGGGACAGGGGCATCTGGGGCCAACGTCCTGACTTTC
CDR3: CASSLTGTGASGANVLTF
D: TRBD1
V: TRBV19
size: NA
J: TRBJ2-6

DNA: TGTGCCAGCAGCCTGGGGGGGGGCTGGCAGCCCCAGCATTTT
CDR3: CASSLGGGWQPQHF
D: NA
V: TRBV7-2
size: NA
J: TRBJ1-5

DNA: TGTGCCAGCAGCCTGGAAGGGGGAGAGGTCAATGAGCAGTTCTTC
CDR3: CASSLEGGEVNEQFF
D: NA
V: TRBV9
size: once
J: TRBJ2-1

DNA: TGCAGCGCTGGGGGACAGGGGGCCGGGGAGCTGTTTTTT
CDR3: CSAGGQGAGELFF
D: TRBD1
V: TRBV29-1
size: NA
J: TRBJ2-2

DNA: TGTGCCAGCAGCCGGACAGCAAATTCACCCCTCCACTTT
CDR3: CASSRTANSPLHF
D: NA
V: TRBV3-1/TRBV3-2
size: NA
J: TRBJ1-6

DNA: TGTGCCACTAGGGACAACGAAGAAACTTTCTTT
CDR3: CATRDNEETFF
D: NA
V: TRBV10-3
size: NA
J: TRBJ1-1

DNA: TGTGCCAGCAGGGGAGGGGCCGCCGGGACAGGTAACAATCAGCCCCAGCATTTT
CDR3: CASRGGAAGTGNNQPQHF
D: TRBD1
V: TRBV28
size: once
J: TRBJ1-5

DNA: TGTGCCTGTAGCCCCCCGAGGGGGTACCAAGAGACCCAGTACTTC
CDR3: CACSPPRGYQETQYF
D: NA
V: TRBV30
size: NA
J: TRBJ2-5

DNA: TGTGCCAGCAGCCAAACCCAGCGGGGTGAAGAGACCCAGTACTTC
CDR3: CASSQTQRGEETQYF
D: TRBD2
V: TRBV3-1/TRBV3-2
size: NA
J: TRBJ2-5

DNA: TGTGCCAGCAGCTTGGGCGGGGGCGGTGAAGCTTTCTTT
CDR3: CASSLGGGGEAFF
D: NA
V: TRBV5-6
size: few
J: TRBJ1-1

DNA: TGTGCCAGCAGTACGCAACTAGCGGGGGGGCTCAATGAGCAGTTCTTC
CDR3: CASSTQLAGGLNEQFF
D: TRBD2
V: TRBV27
size: NA
J: TRBJ2-1

DNA: TGTGCCAGCAGCTTGGCCGAGTGGCAGGGTAACTATGGCTACACCTTC
CDR3: CASSLAEWQGNYGYTF
D: NA
V: TRBV5-4
size: NA
J: TRBJ1-2

DNA: TGTGCCACCAGTGCCTCAGGGGGCGCAAAGTACAATGAGCAGTTCTTC
CDR3: CATSASGGAKYNEQFF
D: TRBD1
V: TRBV24-1
size: NA
J: TRBJ2-1

DNA: TGCAGCGTCCCGGGACAGGGGGGTTACGAGCAGTACTTC
CDR3: CSVPGQGGYEQYF
D: TRBD1
V: TRBV29-1
size: NA
J: TRBJ2-7

DNA: TGTGCCAGCAGTTTATTGGCAGGGGGCTTCTACGAGCAGTACTTC
CDR3: CASSLLAGGFYEQYF
D: TRBD1
V: TRBV28
size: NA
J: TRBJ2-7

DNA: TGTGCCAGCAGCCCCGGGACTAACTCCTACGAGCAGTACTTC
CDR3: CASSPGTNSYEQYF
D: TRBD2
V: TRBV5-4
size: NA
J: TRBJ2-7

DNA: TGTGCCAGCAGTGACCGTGGACAGGACTATGGCTACACCTTC
CDR3: CASSDRGQDYGYTF
D: TRBD1
V: TRBV6-1
size: NA
J: TRBJ1-2

DNA: TGTGCCAGTAGGGACGGGGGGGGCTCGGGCAATCAGCCCCAGCATTTT
CDR3: CASRDGGGSGNQPQHF
D: NA
V: TRBV19
size: NA
J: TRBJ1-5

DNA: TGTGCCAGCAGTCGCCGGGAACCGAATTCACCCCTCCACTTT
CDR3: CASSRREPNSPLHF
D: NA
V: TRBV6-5
size: NA
J: TRBJ1-6

DNA: TGTGCCAGCAGCGCCCTTGGGCGGGGGCCTTACAATGAGCAGTTCTTC
CDR3: CASSALGRGPYNEQFF
D: NA
V: TRBV14
size: NA
J: TRBJ2-1

DNA: TGTGCCAGTTTAAAGGCTGAGACTAGCGGGGGGTCAGCTCTCCGGGCCAACGTCCTGACTTTC
CDR3: CASLKAETSGGSALRANVLTF
D: TRBD2
V: TRBV7-3
size: NA
J: TRBJ2-6

DNA: TGTGCCAGCAGCTCCCAGGAAAGCACAGATACGCAGTATTTT
CDR3: CASSSQESTDTQYF
D: NA
V: TRBV9
size: NA
J: TRBJ2-3

DNA: TGTGCCAGCAGCTCCCGACTGGGGGGCTCTGGAAACACCATATATTTT
CDR3: CASSSRLGGSGNTIYF
D: NA
V: TRBV9
size: NA
J: TRBJ1-3

DNA: TGTGCCAGCAGTCTCGGGACAGTTGGGGACACTGAAGCTTTCTTT
CDR3: CASSLGTVGDTEAFF
D: TRBD1
V: TRBV27
size: NA
J: TRBJ1-1

DNA: TGTGCCAGCAGCGTAGACGGGGTTAGAAAGCCCCTCCACTTT
CDR3: CASSVDGVRKPLHF
D: NA
V: TRBV9
size: NA
J: TRBJ1-6

DNA: TGTGCCAGCAGCTTATGGCGGGGGATTAGGGACGAGCAGTACTTC
CDR3: CASSLWRGIRDEQYF
D: TRBD2
V: TRBV11-2
size: NA
J: TRBJ2-7

DNA: TGTGCCACCGCCCCGGGACAGGGGGTTCTTAAGCAGTACTTC
CDR3: CATAPGQGVLKQYF
D: TRBD1
V: TRBV24-1
size: NA
J: TRBJ2-7

DNA: TGTGCCAGCAGTGACTCTAAGACAGTTAGAGACACTGAAGCTTTCTTT
CDR3: CASSDSKTVRDTEAFF
D: NA
V: TRBV6-4
size: NA
J: TRBJ1-1

DNA: TGTGCCACCAGCTTCGGGGACTTTAGCGGGAGGATGGATACGCAGTATTTT
CDR3: CATSFGDFSGRMDTQYF
D: TRBD2
V: TRBV15
size: NA
J: TRBJ2-3

DNA: TGTGCCAGTAGTATTGTAGGGGCCTCCTACGAGCAGTACTTC
CDR3: CASSIVGASYEQYF
D: NA
V: TRBV19
size: once
J: TRBJ2-7

DNA: TGCGCCAGCAGCTCAACCTACCGTTCCTACGAGCAGTACTTC
CDR3: CASSSTYRSYEQYF
D: NA
V: TRBV5-1
size: few
J: TRBJ2-7

DNA: TGTGCCAGCAGCTTAGCGCGGGGGCGAGGAGAGACCCAGTACTTC
CDR3: CASSLARGRGETQYF
D: NA
V: TRBV7-2
size: few
J: TRBJ2-5

DNA: TGTGCCAGTAGTATAGTGGGCACTAGCGTCGGGGAGCTGTTTTTT
CDR3: CASSIVGTSVGELFF
D: TRBD2
V: TRBV19
size: NA
J: TRBJ2-2